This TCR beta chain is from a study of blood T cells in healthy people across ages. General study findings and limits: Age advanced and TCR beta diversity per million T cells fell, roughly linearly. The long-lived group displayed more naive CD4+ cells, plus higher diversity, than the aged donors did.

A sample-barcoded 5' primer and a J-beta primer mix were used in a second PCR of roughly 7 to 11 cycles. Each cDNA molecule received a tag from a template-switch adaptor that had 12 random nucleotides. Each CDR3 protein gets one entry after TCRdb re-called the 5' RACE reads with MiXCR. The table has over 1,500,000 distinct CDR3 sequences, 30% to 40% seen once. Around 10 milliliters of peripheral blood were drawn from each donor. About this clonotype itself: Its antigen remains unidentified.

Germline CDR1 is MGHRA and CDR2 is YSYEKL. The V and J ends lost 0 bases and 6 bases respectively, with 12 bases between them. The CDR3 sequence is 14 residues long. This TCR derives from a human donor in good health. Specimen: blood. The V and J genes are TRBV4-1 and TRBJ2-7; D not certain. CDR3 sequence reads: CASSQEAVEVEQYF. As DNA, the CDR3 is TGCGCCAGCAGCCAAGAGGCGGTTGAGGTCGAGCAGTACTTC.